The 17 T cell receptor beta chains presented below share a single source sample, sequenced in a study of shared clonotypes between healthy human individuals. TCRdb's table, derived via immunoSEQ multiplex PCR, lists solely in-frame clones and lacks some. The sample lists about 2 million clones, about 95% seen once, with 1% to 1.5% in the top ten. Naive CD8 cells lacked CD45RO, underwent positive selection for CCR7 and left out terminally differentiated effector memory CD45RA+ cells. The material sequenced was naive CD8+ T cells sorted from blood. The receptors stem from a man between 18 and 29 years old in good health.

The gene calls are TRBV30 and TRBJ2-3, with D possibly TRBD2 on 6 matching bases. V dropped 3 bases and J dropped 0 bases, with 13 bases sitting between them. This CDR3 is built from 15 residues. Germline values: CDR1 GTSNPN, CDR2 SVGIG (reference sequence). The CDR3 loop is CAWSSGAGSTDTQYF. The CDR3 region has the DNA TGTGCCTGGAGCAGTGGAGCGGGTAGCACAGATACGCAGTATTTT.

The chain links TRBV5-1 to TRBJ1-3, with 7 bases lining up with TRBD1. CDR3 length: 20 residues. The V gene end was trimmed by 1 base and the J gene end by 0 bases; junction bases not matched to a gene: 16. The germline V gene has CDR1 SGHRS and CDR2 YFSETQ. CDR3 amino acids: CASSLMSPGQQFHSGNTIYF. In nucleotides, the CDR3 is TGCGCCAGCAGCTTGATGTCGCCGGGACAGCAGTTCCACTCTGGAAACACCATATATTTT.

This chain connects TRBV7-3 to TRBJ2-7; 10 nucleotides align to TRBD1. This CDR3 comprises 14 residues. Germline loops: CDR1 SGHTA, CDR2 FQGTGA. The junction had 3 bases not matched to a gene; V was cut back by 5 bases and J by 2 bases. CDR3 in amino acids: CASSAGTGAYEQYF. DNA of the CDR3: TGTGCCAGCAGCGCCGGGACAGGGGCCTACGAGCAGTACTTC.

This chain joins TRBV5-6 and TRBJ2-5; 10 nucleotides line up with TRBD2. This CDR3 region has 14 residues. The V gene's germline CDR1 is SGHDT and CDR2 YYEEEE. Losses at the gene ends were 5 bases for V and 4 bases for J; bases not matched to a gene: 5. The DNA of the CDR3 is TGTGCCAGCAGTTCGGGACTAGCGAGAGAGACCCAGTACTTC. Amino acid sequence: CASSSGLARETQYF.

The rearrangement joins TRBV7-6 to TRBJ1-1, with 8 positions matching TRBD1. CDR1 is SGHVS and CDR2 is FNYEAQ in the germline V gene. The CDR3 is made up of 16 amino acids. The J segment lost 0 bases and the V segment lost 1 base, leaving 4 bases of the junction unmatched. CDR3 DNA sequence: TGTGCCAGCAGCTTAGAAAGGACAGGGCTGAACACTGAAGCTTTCTTT. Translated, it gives CASSLERTGLNTEAFF.

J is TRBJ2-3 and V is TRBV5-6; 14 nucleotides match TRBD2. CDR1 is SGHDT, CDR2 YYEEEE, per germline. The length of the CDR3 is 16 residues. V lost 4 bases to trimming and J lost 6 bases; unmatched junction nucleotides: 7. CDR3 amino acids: CASSDPGLAGVDTQYF. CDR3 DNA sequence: TGTGCCAGCAGCGACCCGGGACTAGCGGGAGTTGATACGCAGTATTTT.

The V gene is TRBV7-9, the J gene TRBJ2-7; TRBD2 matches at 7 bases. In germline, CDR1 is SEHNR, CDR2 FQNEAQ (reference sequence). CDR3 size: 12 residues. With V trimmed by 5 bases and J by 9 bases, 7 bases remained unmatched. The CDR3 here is CASSRGELRQYF. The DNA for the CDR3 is TGTGCCAGCAGCCGGGGGGAGCTGAGGCAGTACTTC.

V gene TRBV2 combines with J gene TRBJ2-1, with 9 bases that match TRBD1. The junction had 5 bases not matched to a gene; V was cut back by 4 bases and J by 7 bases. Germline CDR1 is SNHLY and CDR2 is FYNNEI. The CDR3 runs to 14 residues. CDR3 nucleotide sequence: TGTGCCAGCAGTGTTCCCGGGACAGGGAATGAGCAGTTCTTC. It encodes CASSVPGTGNEQFF.

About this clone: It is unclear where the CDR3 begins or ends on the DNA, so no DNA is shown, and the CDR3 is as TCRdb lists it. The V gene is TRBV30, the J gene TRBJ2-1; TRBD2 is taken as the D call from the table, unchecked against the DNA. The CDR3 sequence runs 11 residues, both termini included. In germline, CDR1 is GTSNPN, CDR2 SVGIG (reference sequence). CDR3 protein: CAWGSGTMGLF.

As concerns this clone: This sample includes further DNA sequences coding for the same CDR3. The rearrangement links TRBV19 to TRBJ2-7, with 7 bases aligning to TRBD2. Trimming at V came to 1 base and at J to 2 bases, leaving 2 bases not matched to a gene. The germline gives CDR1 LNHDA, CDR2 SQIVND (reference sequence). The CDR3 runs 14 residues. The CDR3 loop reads CASSIGGTTYEQYF. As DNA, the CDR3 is TGTGCCAGTAGTATAGGCGGGACTACCTACGAGCAGTACTTC. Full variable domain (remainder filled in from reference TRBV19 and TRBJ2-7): DGGITQSPKYLFRKEGQNVTLSCEQNLNHDAMYWYRQDPGQGLRLIYYSQIVNDFQKGDIAEGYSVSREKKESFPLTVTSAQKNPTAFYLCASSIGGTTYEQYFGPGTRLTVT.

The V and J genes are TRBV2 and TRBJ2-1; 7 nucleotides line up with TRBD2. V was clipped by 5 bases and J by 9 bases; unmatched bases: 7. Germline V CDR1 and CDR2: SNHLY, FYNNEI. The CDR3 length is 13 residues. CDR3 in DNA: TGTGCCAGCAGTACGGGACTATCTGGTGAGCAGTTCTTC. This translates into CASSTGLSGEQFF.

The CDR3 region is CASSHPASNSPLHF. CDR3 DNA: TGTGCCAGCAGCCACCCAGCCTCAAATTCACCCCTCCACTTT. This chain uses TRBV5-5 with TRBJ1-6; unclear D gene. The V gene's germline CDR1 is SGHKS and CDR2 YYEKEE (reference sequence). The CDR3 is made up of 14 amino acids. V lost 4 bases and J 7 bases, leaving 12 bases between the germline ends. The full variable domain, completed using reference TRBV5-5 and TRBJ1-6, is DAGVTQSPTHLIKTRGQQVTLRCSPISGHKSVSWYQQVLGQGPQFIFQYYEKEERGRGNFPDRFSARQFPNYSSELNVNALLLGDSALYLCASSHPASNSPLHFGNGTRLTVT.

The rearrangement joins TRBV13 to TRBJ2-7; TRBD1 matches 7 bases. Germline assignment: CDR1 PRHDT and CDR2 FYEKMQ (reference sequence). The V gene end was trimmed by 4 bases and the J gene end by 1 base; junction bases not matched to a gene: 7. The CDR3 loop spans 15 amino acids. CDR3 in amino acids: CASSWDRSPSYEQYF. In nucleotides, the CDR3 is TGTGCCAGCAGCTGGGACAGAAGCCCTTCCTACGAGCAGTACTTC.

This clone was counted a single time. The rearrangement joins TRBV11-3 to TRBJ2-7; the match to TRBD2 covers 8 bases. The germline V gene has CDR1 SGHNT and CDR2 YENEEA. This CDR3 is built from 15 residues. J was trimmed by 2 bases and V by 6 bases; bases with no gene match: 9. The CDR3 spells CASSIPGLVPYEQYF. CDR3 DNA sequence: TGTGCCAGCAGTATTCCGGGACTAGTCCCCTACGAGCAGTACTTC.

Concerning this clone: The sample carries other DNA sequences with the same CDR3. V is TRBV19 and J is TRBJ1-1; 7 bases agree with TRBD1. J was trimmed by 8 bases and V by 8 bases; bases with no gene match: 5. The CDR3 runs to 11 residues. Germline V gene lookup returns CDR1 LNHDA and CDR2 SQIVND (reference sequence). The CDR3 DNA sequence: TGTGCCAGTTCAACAGGGGTGGAAGCTTTCTTT. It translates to CASSTGVEAFF.

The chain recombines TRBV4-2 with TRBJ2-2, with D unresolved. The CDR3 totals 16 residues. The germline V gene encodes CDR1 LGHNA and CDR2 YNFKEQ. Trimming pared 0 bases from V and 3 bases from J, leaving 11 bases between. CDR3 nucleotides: TGTGCCAGCAGCCAAGAAGCCCAAACCTACACCGGGGAGCTGTTTTTT. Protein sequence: CASSQEAQTYTGELFF.

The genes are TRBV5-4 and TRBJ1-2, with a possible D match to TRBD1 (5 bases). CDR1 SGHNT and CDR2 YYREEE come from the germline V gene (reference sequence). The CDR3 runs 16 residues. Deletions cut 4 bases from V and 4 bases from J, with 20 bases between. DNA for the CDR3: TGTGCCAGCAGCCAAGATAGGTGGGGGAACGGCTATGGCTACACCTTC. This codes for CASSQDRWGNGYGYTF. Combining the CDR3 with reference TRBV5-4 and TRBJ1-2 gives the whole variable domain ETGVTQSPTHLIKTRGQQVTLRCSSQSGHNTVSWYQQALGQGPQFIFQYYREEENGRGNFPPRFSGLQFPNYSSELNVNALELDDSALYLCASSQDRWGNGYGYTFGSGTRLTVV.